These 21 T cell receptor beta chains originate from one sample sequenced in a study of blood T cell repertoires in COVID-19. Sequenced by immunoSEQ multiplex PCR; TCRdb stores in-frame clones only, minus some. This table has 250,000 or so clones, about 90% appearing once. Material: peripheral blood. These receptors originate from a man between 25 and 39 years old with COVID-19, enrolled during active disease.

The chain couples TRBV10-3 to TRBJ2-1, with 9 bases lining up with TRBD1. Per the germline V gene, CDR1 is ENHRY and CDR2 is SYGVKD. With 11 bases clipped from V and 4 bases from J, the junction kept 21 bases outside the gene matches. CDR3 size: 18 residues. DNA of the CDR3: TGTGCCTCGCCTAACCCGCCTGGGACAGGGAACGGGTACAATGAGCAGTTCTTC. Translated: CASPNPPGTGNGYNEQFF.

On this clone: One junction end disagrees with the germline gene, perhaps due to a read error. The rearrangement links TRBV18 to TRBJ1-1; a possible D gene is TRBD1 (5 bases). This CDR3 region has 14 residues. CDR1 KGHSH and CDR2 LQKENI come from the germline V gene. In nucleotides, the CDR3 is TGTGCCAGCTCACCACTGGATCCTGGGGGGGTAGGGGATTTT. Translation gives CASSPLDPGGVGDF.

The J gene is TRBJ2-1, the V gene TRBV5-1; no clear D gene. V was trimmed by 0 bases and J by 1 base, leaving 8 bases between them. Per the germline V gene, CDR1 is SGHRS and CDR2 is YFSETQ. The CDR3 is 15 residues long. CDR3 sequence (DNA): TGCGCCAGCAGCTTGGAGGCAGGATCCTACAATGAGCAGTTCTTC. Translating it yields CASSLEAGSYNEQFF.

The CDR3 DNA reads as TGTGCCAGCAGTCCACTAGCGGGGCAAAACACCGGGGAGCTGTTTTTT. Its translation is CASSPLAGQNTGELFF. The chain links TRBV28 to TRBJ2-2, with TRBD2 matching over 10 bases. Germline V gene data show CDR1 as MDHEN and CDR2 as SYDVKM. With V trimmed by 5 bases and J by 2 bases, 5 bases remained unmatched. This CDR3 has 16 residues.

The chain couples TRBV12-3 or TRBV12-4 to TRBJ2-5, with D perhaps TRBD2 (5 bases). Trimming left V 6 bases short and J 2 bases short, with 7 bases between. The CDR3 loop spans 12 amino acids. In nucleotides, the CDR3 is TGTGCCAGCAGCTCGGGGCAAGAGACCCAGTACTTC. Its protein is CASSSGQETQYF.

This chain connects TRBV3-1 (or the pseudogene TRBV3-2) to TRBJ2-6; D might be TRBD2 (6 bases). The V end lost 5 bases, the J end lost 1 base, and 9 bases lay between the germline ends. The V gene's germline CDR1 is LGHDT and CDR2 YNNKEL (reference sequence). CDR3 length: 15 amino acids. In DNA form, the CDR3 reads TGTGCCAGCAGCAGGACTACGTCTGGGGCCAACGTCCTGACTTTC. Protein product: CASSRTTSGANVLTF.

J is TRBJ2-7 and V is TRBV5-1, with TRBD2 matching over 10 bases. CDR1 is SGHRS, CDR2 YFSETQ, per germline. The CDR3 runs to 16 residues. The V segment lost 2 bases and the J segment 7 bases; nucleotides outside the gene matches: 12. The CDR3 DNA reads as TGCGCCAGCAGCTTTACTAGCGGGATGCCTACTTGGGAGCAGTACTTC. Translation gives CASSFTSGMPTWEQYF.

This chain links TRBV7-3 with TRBJ2-1; TRBD2 agrees at 12 bases. CDR3 length equals 16 residues. V dropped 5 bases and J dropped 8; count of bases not matched to a gene: 10. Looked up from germline, CDR1 is SGHTA and CDR2 is FQGTGA. The CDR3 reads CASSLRLAGDGDEQFF. Here the CDR3 DNA reads TGTGCCAGCAGCCTTCGACTAGCGGGAGACGGGGATGAGCAGTTCTTC.

This clone showed up just once. J is TRBJ1-3 and V is TRBV10-2, with TRBD1 identical over 8 bases. Germline CDR1 reads WSHSY; CDR2 reads SAAADI. V shed 2 bases and J 3 bases; nucleotides not matched to a gene: 6. This CDR3 contains 16 residues. The CDR3 protein is CASSERYRGIGNTIYF. The CDR3 DNA sequence: TGCGCCAGCAGTGAGCGATACAGGGGGATTGGAAACACCATATATTTT.

This chain joins TRBV19 and TRBJ2-1; the match to TRBD2 covers 8 bases. The ends lost 3 bases at V and 6 bases at J; junction bases unmatched: 7. The CDR3 extends over 15 amino acids. Per the germline V gene, CDR1 is LNHDA and CDR2 is SQIVND (reference sequence). CDR3 coding DNA: TGTGCCAGTAGTATGATGGTGACTAGCGCCAATGAGCAGTTCTTC. Its protein product is CASSMMVTSANEQFF.

The CDR3, as DNA: TGTGCCAGCAGTGTGAGGGAGCGGGGTCTGGATGAGCAGTTCTTC. Its protein product is CASSVRERGLDEQFF. This chain connects TRBV2 to TRBJ2-1; the match to TRBD2 covers 7 bases. This CDR3 is 15 amino acids long. Germline-derived CDR1 and CDR2 are SNHLY and FYNNEI. With 4 bases clipped from V and 8 bases from J, the junction kept 11 bases outside the gene matches. Based on the CDR3 plus reference TRBV2 and TRBJ2-1, the full variable domain is EPEVTQTPSHQVTQMGQEVILRCVPISNHLYFYWYRQILGQKVEFLVSFYNNEISEKSEIFDDQFSVERPDGSNFTLKIRSTKLEDSAMYFCASSVRERGLDEQFFGPGTRLTVL.

The V gene is TRBV6-6, the J gene TRBJ1-5, with D uncertain. Germline CDR1 MNHNY, CDR2 SVGAGI (reference sequence). The CDR3 consists of 14 residues. V was cut by 0 bases and J by 3 bases, with 6 bases left in between. As DNA, the CDR3 is TGTGCCAGCAGTTACTCGACTTACAATCAGCCCCAGCATTTT. As protein: CASSYSTYNQPQHF.

This chain uses TRBV6-2 or TRBV6-3 with TRBJ2-7, with 7 bases fitting TRBD1. CDR1 and CDR2 (germline): MNHEY, SVGEGT. The J segment lost 5 bases and the V segment lost 4 bases, leaving 8 bases of the junction unmatched. This CDR3 has 14 residues. CDR3 residues: CASSWTTGWDEQYF. In DNA form, the CDR3 reads TGTGCCAGCAGTTGGACGACAGGGTGGGACGAGCAGTACTTC.

This clone has a handful of counts. The rearrangement joins TRBV7-9 to TRBJ2-3; 8 bases agree with TRBD2. V was clipped by 1 base and J by 7 bases; unmatched bases: 4. Germline V gene lookup returns CDR1 SEHNR and CDR2 FQNEAQ (reference sequence). The CDR3 is made up of 14 amino acids. CDR3 loop: CASSLGSGANTQYF. The CDR3 DNA reads TGTGCCAGCAGCTTAGGTAGCGGGGCCAATACGCAGTATTTT.

A few counts support this clone. The chain joins TRBV5-4 to TRBJ2-1, with 10 bases that match TRBD2. Looked up from germline, CDR1 is SGHNT and CDR2 is YYREEE (reference sequence). V was clipped by 5 bases and J by 6 bases; unmatched bases: 8. The CDR3 covers 15 residues. The CDR3 region is CASSLAGGYFNEQFF. CDR3 nucleotides: TGTGCCAGCAGTTTAGCGGGAGGATATTTCAATGAGCAGTTCTTC.

The chain carries TRBV28 and TRBJ1-1; tentative D call: TRBD1 (6 bases). Germline V gene data show CDR1 as MDHEN and CDR2 as SYDVKM. Trimming stripped 5 bases from V and 0 bases from J, with 22 bases between. CDR3 length: 18 residues. The CDR3 sequence: CASSVPPGRGRMNTEAFF. CDR3 nucleotides: TGTGCCAGCAGTGTACCCCCCGGCAGGGGTAGGATGAACACTGAAGCTTTCTTT.

This chain links TRBV5-4 with TRBJ2-5; tentatively, D is TRBD2 (5 bases). The germline V and J ends were trimmed by 1 base and 4 bases, with 20 bases remaining between them. The CDR3 length is 17 residues. CDR1 and CDR2 from the germline V gene are SGHNT and YYREEE (reference sequence). The CDR3 sequence: CASSLPREGAGRETQYF. The CDR3 DNA reads TGTGCCAGCAGCTTGCCTCGGGAAGGTGCAGGTAGAGAGACCCAGTACTTC.

The rearrangement joins TRBV7-2 to TRBJ2-5; tentative D call: TRBD2 (6 bases). Germline V gene data show CDR1 as SGHTA and CDR2 as FQGNSA. Deletions cut 5 bases from V and 6 bases from J, with 16 bases between. The CDR3 totals 14 residues. The CDR3 DNA reads TGTGCCAGCAGCCAGCAGGGAGGATTACAGACCCAGTACTTC. This gives the protein CASSQQGGLQTQYF.

The chain recombines TRBV5-4 with TRBJ1-1; 9 nucleotides match TRBD1. Trimming took 3 bases from V and 7 from J; bases not matched to a gene: 4. The CDR3 extends over 13 amino acids. CDR1 and CDR2 (germline): SGHNT, YYREEE (reference sequence). CDR3 DNA sequence: TGTGCCAGCAGCTCGGGACAGGGAGGTGAAGCTTTCTTT. Its protein is CASSSGQGGEAFF.

This rearrangement joins TRBV18 to TRBJ1-2; D unresolved. The CDR3 has 15 residues. V gave up 0 bases and J gave up 2 bases, with 10 bases separating them. Germline CDR1 and CDR2: KGHSH and LQKENI. The CDR3 bases are TGTGCCAGCTCACCACCCACCTTGCGGAACTATGGCTACACCTTC. Its translation is CASSPPTLRNYGYTF.

The chain uses TRBV20-1 and TRBJ1-3; D is possibly TRBD1 (6 bases). Germline V gives CDR1 DFQATT, CDR2 SNEGSKA (reference sequence). CDR3 length: 14 residues. V was cut by 3 bases and J by 4 bases, with 13 bases left in between. The chain's CDR3 is CSASIRTAGNTIYF. As DNA, the CDR3 is TGCAGTGCTAGTATACGGACAGCCGGAAACACCATATATTTT.